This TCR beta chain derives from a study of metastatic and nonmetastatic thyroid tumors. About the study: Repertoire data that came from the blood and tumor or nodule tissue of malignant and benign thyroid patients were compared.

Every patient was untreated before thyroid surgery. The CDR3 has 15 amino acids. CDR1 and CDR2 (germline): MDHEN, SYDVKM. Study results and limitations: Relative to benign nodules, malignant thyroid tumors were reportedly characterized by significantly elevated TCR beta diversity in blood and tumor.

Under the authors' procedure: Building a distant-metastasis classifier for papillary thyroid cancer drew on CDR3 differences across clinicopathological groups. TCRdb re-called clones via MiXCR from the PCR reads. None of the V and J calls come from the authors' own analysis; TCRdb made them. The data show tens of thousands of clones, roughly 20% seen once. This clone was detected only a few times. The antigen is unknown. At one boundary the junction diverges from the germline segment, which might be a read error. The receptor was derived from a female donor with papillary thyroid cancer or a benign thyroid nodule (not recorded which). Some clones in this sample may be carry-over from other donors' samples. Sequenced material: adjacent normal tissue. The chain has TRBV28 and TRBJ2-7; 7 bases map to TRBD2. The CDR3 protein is CASTVHGSGNFIQYF. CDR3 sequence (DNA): TGTGCAAGCACTGTACACGGGAGCGGGAACTTCATCCAGTACTTC. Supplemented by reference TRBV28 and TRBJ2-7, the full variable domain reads DVKVTQSSRYLVKRTGEKVFLECVQDMDHENMFWYRQDPGLGLRLIYFSYDVKMKEKGDIPEGYSVSREKKERFSLILESASTNQTSMYLCASTVHGSGNFIQYFGPGTRLTVT.